What follows are 10 T cell receptor beta chains derived from one specimen sequenced in a study of T cell responses to AZD1222 COVID-19 vaccine (dated by TCRdb to the early 2020s). This sample's time point label indicates: about 28 days (+/-7) after the second vaccine dose. The library was produced with the immunoSEQ multiplex PCR assay. What TCRdb holds here is the immuneACCESS table cut down to in-frame rearrangements. Part of the clones is not present; checked against another copy, under half of the missing clones reflect an unresolved V gene, and the others are unexplained. The sample data list over 75,000 clones, and 80% to 90% of these were observed just once. The ten largest clones take up roughly 3.6% of the sample. The source material was peripheral blood, sampled 28 days after the second AZD1222 dose. The receptors stem from an adult who received the AZD1222 COVID-19 vaccine.

There are a few counts of this clone. The rearrangement links TRBV10-1 to TRBJ2-7; D gene ambiguous. This CDR3 is 15 amino acids long. Trimming removed 0 bases at V and 1 base at J, with 10 bases between. The V gene's germline CDR1 is WNHNN and CDR2 SYGVQD (reference sequence). The CDR3 DNA follows: TGCGCCAGCAGTGAGTCGTTGGCCGGATCCTACGAGCAGTACTTC. This translates into CASSESLAGSYEQYF.

The chain has TRBV28 and TRBJ1-1; D is perhaps TRBD1 (6 bases). This CDR3 contains 14 residues. Germline CDR1 is MDHEN and CDR2 is SYDVKM. V was cut by 7 bases and J by 2 bases, with 14 bases left in between. CDR3 in amino acids: CASTRGNSNTEAFF. The CDR3 nucleotides are TGTGCCAGCACCAGGGGCAACTCTAACACTGAAGCTTTCTTT. The full variable domain, rest sourced from reference TRBV28 and TRBJ1-1, is DVKVTQSSRYLVKRTGEKVFLECVQDMDHENMFWYRQDPGLGLRLIYFSYDVKMKEKGDIPEGYSVSREKKERFSLILESASTNQTSMYLCASTRGNSNTEAFFGQGTRLTVV.

This chain's CDR3 is CASSTRSNQPQHF. DNA for the CDR3: TGTGCCAGCAGCACCAGGTCCAATCAGCCCCAGCATTTT. V usage is TRBV5-8 and J usage is TRBJ1-5; D uncertain. Germline V lookup: CDR1 SGHTS, CDR2 YDEGEE. The CDR3 loop spans 13 amino acids. V lost 4 bases to trimming and J lost 3 bases, with 8 bases between them.

This clone was seen only a few times. The chain links TRBV4-1 to TRBJ1-5; D is perhaps TRBD1 (5 bases). V was clipped by 0 bases and J by 10 bases, with 16 bases between them. In germline, CDR1 is MGHRA, CDR2 YSYEKL. CDR3 length: 15 residues. In DNA, the CDR3 is TGCGCCAGCAGCCAAGACGCAGGGCGGTCGAAACCCCAGCATTTT. Translated, it gives CASSQDAGRSKPQHF.

This clone was seen a handful of times. The chain employs TRBV5-1 and TRBJ2-3, with 9 bases fitting TRBD2. This CDR3 has 15 amino acids. The V segment lost 5 bases and the J segment 3 bases; nucleotides outside the gene matches: 7. Germline lookup yields CDR1 SGHRS and CDR2 YFSETQ. CDR3 amino acids: CASSGSGGLTDTQYF. For the CDR3, the DNA is TGCGCCAGCAGTGGTAGCGGGGGCCTAACAGATACGCAGTATTTT.

The J gene is TRBJ2-3, the V gene TRBV7-3; maybe TRBD2 (5 bases). The CDR3 loop spans 16 amino acids. Germline V gene sequence: CDR1 SGHTA, CDR2 FQGTGA. V was cut by 5 bases and J by 0 bases, with 15 bases left in between. The CDR3 region is CASSPRGEPSTDTQYF. In DNA, the CDR3 is TGTGCCAGCAGCCCCCGGGGAGAGCCTAGCACAGATACGCAGTATTTT.

The chain carries TRBV19 and TRBJ1-1; tentative D call: TRBD1 (5 bases). V was shortened by 5 bases and J by 0 bases, with 19 bases between the two germline ends. Germline CDR1 reads LNHDA; CDR2 reads SQIVND (reference sequence). CDR3 size: 17 residues. The CDR3 nucleotides are TGTGCCAGTAGTCCCCGTCCGGGGGTGTTCATGAACACTGAAGCTTTCTTT. It specifies CASSPRPGVFMNTEAFF.

The chain employs TRBV7-9 and TRBJ2-7; 10 positions agree with TRBD1. This CDR3 is 14 amino acids long. V shed 10 bases, J shed 4 bases, and the junction held 10 bases outside the gene matches. CDR1 is SEHNR and CDR2 is FQNEAQ in the germline V gene (reference sequence). Here the CDR3 reads CAIPGTGESYEQYF. DNA for the CDR3: TGTGCCATTCCCGGGACAGGGGAATCGTACGAGCAGTACTTC. Full variable domain (rest looked up from reference TRBV7-9 and TRBJ2-7): DTGVSQNPRHKITKRGQNVTFRCDPISEHNRLYWYRQTLGQGPEFLTYFQNEAQLEKSRLLSDRFSAERPKGSFSTLEIQRTEQGDSAMYLCAIPGTGESYEQYFGPGTRLTVT.

This chain joins TRBV28 and TRBJ1-3, with D tentatively TRBD1 (6 bases). V lost 4 bases, J lost 0 bases, and 13 bases lay in between. The CDR3 covers 16 residues. From germline, CDR1 is MDHEN and CDR2 SYDVKM. The CDR3 DNA reads TGTGCCAGCAGTTCCTGGACAGCCTACTCTGGAAACACCATATATTTT. It specifies CASSSWTAYSGNTIYF.

This clone was counted a few times. The rearrangement links TRBV9 to TRBJ2-7; 8 bases are shared with TRBD2. The CDR3 length is 15 residues. V lost 4 bases, J lost 5 bases, and 11 bases stayed unmatched. Germline V lookup: CDR1 SGDLS, CDR2 YYNGEE. The chain's CDR3 is CASSKTGTSPNEQYF. CDR3 nucleotide sequence: TGTGCCAGCAGCAAAACCGGGACTAGTCCTAACGAGCAGTACTTC. Full variable domain (remainder filled in from reference TRBV9 and TRBJ2-7): DSGVTQTPKHLITATGQRVTLRCSPRSGDLSVYWYQQSLDQGLQFLIQYYNGEERAKGNILERFSAQQFPDLHSELNLSSLELGDSALYFCASSKTGTSPNEQYFGPGTRLTVT.